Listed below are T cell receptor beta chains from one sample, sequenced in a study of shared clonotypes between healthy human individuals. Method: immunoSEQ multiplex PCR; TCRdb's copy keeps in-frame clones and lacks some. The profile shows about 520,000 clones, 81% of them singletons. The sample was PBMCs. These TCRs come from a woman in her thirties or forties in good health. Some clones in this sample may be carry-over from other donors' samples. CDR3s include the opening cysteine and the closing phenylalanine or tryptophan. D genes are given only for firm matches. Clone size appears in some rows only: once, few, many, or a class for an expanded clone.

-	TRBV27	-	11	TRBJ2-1	TGTGCCAGCAAGCTAGTCCATGAGCAGTTCTTC	CASKLVHEQFF
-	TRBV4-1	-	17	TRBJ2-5	TGCGCCAGCAGCCACTCCGGGGGGCGGGACGGCCAAGAGACCCAGTACTTC	CASSHSGGRDGQETQYF
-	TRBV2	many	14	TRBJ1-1	TGTGCCAGCAGTGAAAATAGGGATTTAGTTGAAGCTTTCTTT	CASSENRDLVEAFF
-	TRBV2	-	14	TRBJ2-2	TGTGCCAGCAGTCCCCTACTGGGCACCGGGGAGCTGTTTTTT	CASSPLLGTGELFF
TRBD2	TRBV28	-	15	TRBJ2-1	TGTGCCAGCAGTATGGGACTAGCGGGAGGCTATGAGCAGTTCTTC	CASSMGLAGGYEQFF
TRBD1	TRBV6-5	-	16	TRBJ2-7	TGTGCCAGCAGTTACCCCCCGACAGGGGCTAGCTACGAGCAGTACTTC	CASSYPPTGASYEQYF
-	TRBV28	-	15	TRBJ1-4	TGTGCCAGCAGTTCCCGGGGCTTGCCCAATGAAAAACTGTTTTTT	CASSSRGLPNEKLFF
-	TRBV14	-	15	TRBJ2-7	TGTGCCAGCAGCCAAGATCGCGCCAGCTCCTACGAGCAGTACTTC	CASSQDRASSYEQYF
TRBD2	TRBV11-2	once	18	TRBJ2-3	TGTGCCAGCAGCCCACGACTAGCGGGAGCCCATTCCACAGATACGCAGTATTTT	CASSPRLAGAHSTDTQYF
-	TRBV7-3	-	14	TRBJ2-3	TGTGCCAGCAGCCTGGGATCGGCCACAGATACGCAGTATTTT	CASSLGSATDTQYF
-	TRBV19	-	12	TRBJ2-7	TGTGCCAGTAGTATGGATCAGATAAAGCAGTACTTC	CASSMDQIKQYF
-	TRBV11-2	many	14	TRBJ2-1	TGTGCCAGCAGCTTGGGGATCGGGGTCGGTGAGCAGTTCTTC	CASSLGIGVGEQFF
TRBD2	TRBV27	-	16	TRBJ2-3	TGTGCCAGCAGTCTCATAGCGGGAGCGAACACAGATACGCAGTATTTT	CASSLIAGANTDTQYF
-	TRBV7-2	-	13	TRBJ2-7	TGTGCCAGCAGCCCAAGGGGCACTTACGAGCAGTACTTC	CASSPRGTYEQYF
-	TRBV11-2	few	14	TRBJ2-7	TGTGCCAGCAGCTTAGACGGCGCCCTGGACGAGCAGTACTTC	CASSLDGALDEQYF
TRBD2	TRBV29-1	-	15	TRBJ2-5	TGCAGCGTCCAGGCGGGACTAGCGGGAGTGGAGACCCAGTACTTC	CSVQAGLAGVETQYF
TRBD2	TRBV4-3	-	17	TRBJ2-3	TGCGCCAGCAGCCATCTTGGACACCGGGAGGGCACAGATACGCAGTATTTT	CASSHLGHREGTDTQYF
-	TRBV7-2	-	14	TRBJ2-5	TGTGCCAGCAGCCTGAGACTCCGGCAGGAGACCCAGTACTTC	CASSLRLRQETQYF
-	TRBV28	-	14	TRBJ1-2	TGTGCCAGCATCCAAGGGGTCCGGGGTGATGGCTACACCTTC	CASIQGVRGDGYTF
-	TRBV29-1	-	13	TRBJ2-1	TGCAGCGTCCAGCCCCGAGCTAGAGATGAGCAGTTCTTC	CSVQPRARDEQFF
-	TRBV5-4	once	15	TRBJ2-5	TGTGCCAGCAGCTTGGACCCGCTAGCTTGGGAGACCCAGTACTTC	CASSLDPLAWETQYF
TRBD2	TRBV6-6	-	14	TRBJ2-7	TGTGCCAGCAGTTACGGGGACTATTCCTACGAGCAGTACTTC	CASSYGDYSYEQYF
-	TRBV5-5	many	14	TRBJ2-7	TGTGCCAGCAGCTTGGTCGGACGGTCCTACGAGCAGTACTTC	CASSLVGRSYEQYF
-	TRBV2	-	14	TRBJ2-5	TGTGCCAGCAGTGGACTGGCTTACCAAGAGACCCAGTACTTC	CASSGLAYQETQYF
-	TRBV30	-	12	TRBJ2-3	TGTGCCTGGAGTGTTGGAGCAGATACGCAGTATTTT	CAWSVGADTQYF
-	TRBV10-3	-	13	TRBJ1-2	TGTGCCATCAGTGTCGGCAGTATCTATGGCTACACCTTC	CAISVGSIYGYTF
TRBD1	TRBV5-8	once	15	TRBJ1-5	TGTGCCAGCAGCTCGGGACAGGGAATAAATCAGCCCCAGCATTTT	CASSSGQGINQPQHF
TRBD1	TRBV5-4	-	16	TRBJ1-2	TGTGCCAGCAGCCCGGGACAGGGGGCCCAGAACTATGGCTACACCTTC	CASSPGQGAQNYGYTF